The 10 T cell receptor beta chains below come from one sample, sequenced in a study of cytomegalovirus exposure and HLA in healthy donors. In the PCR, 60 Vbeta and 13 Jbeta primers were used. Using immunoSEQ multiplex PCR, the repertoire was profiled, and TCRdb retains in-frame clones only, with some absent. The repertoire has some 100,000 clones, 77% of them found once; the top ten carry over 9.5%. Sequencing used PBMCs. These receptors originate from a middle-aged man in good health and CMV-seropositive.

DNA of the CDR3: TGCGCCAGCAGCCAAACGGACAGGGAGAATGAGCAGTTCTTC. Translating gives CASSQTDRENEQFF. This chain uses TRBV4-1 with TRBJ2-1; TRBD1 matches 8 bases. V was clipped by 2 bases and J by 7 bases; unmatched bases: 4. From germline, CDR1 is MGHRA and CDR2 YSYEKL. This CDR3 is 14 amino acids long.

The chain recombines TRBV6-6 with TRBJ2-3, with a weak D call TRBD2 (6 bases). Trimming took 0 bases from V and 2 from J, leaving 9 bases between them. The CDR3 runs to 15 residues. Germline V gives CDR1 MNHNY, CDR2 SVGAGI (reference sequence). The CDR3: CASSYSGGDTDTQYF. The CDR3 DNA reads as TGTGCCAGCAGTTACTCAGGCGGGGACACAGATACGCAGTATTTT.

The CDR3 DNA sequence: TGTGCCAGCAGTGAATTAAACCGGGACAGGGATGGAAAACTGTTTTTT. Its translation: CASSELNRDRDGKLFF. The chain combines TRBV28 with TRBJ1-4; 9 nucleotides agree with TRBD1. The CDR3 has 16 amino acids. V shed 5 bases and J 10 bases; nucleotides not matched to a gene: 14. Germline V gives CDR1 MDHEN, CDR2 SYDVKM.

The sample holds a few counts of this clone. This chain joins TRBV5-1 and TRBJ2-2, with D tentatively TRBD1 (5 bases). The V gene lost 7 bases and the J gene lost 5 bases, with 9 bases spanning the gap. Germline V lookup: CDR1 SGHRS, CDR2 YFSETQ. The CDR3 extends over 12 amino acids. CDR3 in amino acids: CASGRATGELFF. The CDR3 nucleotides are TGCGCCAGCGGCAGGGCTACCGGGGAGCTGTTTTTT.

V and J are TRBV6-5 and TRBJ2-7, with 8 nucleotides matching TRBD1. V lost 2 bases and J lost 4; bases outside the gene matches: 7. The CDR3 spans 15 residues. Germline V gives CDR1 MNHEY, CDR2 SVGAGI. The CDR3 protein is CASSYSAGGSYEQYF. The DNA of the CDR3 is TGTGCCAGCAGTTACAGCGCAGGGGGCTCTTACGAGCAGTACTTC.

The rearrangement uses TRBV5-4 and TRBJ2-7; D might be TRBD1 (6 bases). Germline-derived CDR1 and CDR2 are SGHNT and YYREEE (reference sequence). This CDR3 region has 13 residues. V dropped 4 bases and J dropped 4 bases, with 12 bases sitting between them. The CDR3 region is CASSPMTGYEQYF. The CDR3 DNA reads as TGTGCCAGCAGCCCAATGACAGGTTACGAGCAGTACTTC. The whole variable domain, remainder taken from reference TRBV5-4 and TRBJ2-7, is ETGVTQSPTHLIKTRGQQVTLRCSSQSGHNTVSWYQQALGQGPQFIFQYYREEENGRGNFPPRFSGLQFPNYSSELNVNALELDDSALYLCASSPMTGYEQYFGPGTRLTVT.

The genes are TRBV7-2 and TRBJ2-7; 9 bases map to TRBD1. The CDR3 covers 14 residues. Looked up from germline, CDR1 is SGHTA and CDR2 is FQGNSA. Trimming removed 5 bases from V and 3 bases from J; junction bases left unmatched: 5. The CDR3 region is CASSPGQGLYEQYF. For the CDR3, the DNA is TGTGCCAGCAGCCCGGGACAGGGCCTCTACGAGCAGTACTTC.

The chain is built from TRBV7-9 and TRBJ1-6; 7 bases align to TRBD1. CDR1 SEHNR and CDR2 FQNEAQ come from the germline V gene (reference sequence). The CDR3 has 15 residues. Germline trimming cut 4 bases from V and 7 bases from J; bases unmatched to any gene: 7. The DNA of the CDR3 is TGTGCCAGCAGCTCCTACAGGGGTAGCAATTCACCCCTCCACTTT. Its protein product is CASSSYRGSNSPLHF.

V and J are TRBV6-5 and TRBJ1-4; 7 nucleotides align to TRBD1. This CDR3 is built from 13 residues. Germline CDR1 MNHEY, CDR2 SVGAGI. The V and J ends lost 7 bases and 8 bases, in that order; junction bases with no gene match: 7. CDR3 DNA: TGTGCCAGCACACGAGACAGGGACGAAAAACTGTTTTTT. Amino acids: CASTRDRDEKLFF.

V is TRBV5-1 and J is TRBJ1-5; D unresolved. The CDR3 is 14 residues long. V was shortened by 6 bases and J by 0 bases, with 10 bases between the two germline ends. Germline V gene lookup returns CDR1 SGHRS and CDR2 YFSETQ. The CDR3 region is CASTRYYSNQPQHF. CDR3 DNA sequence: TGCGCCAGCACCAGATACTATAGCAATCAGCCCCAGCATTTT.